A selection of T cell receptor beta chains follows, all from one sample in a study of blood T cell repertoires in COVID-19. TCRdb keeps only in-frame clones here, not all; method: immunoSEQ multiplex PCR. Of about 65,000 clones listed, about four fifths are singletons. Sequences were obtained from peripheral blood. The receptors shown here come from a human donor in a cohort sampled during active COVID-19. The conserved cysteine and the conserved F or W are not part of the CDR3 here. Fields, in order: J gene, V gene, CDR3 protein.

TRBJ2-3 | TRBV7-8 | ASSLEPGGEHTDTQY
TRBJ2-5 | TRBV5-4 | ASSLAGGGETQY
TRBJ2-2 | TRBV6-6 | ASSAQGVNGELF
TRBJ1-2 | TRBV28 | ASSEGGGRGNYGYT
TRBJ1-4 | TRBV27 | ASSWGTGATNEKLF
TRBJ2-7 | TRBV2 | ASTRLQGDGNEQY
TRBJ2-5 | TRBV7-2 | ASNAGGLETQY
TRBJ2-2 | TRBV3-1/TRBV3-2 | ASSRDRVGGELF
TRBJ2-1 | TRBV5-4 | ASSFSLAGKYNEQF
TRBJ1-2 | TRBV7-2 | ASSLSGQGWGYT
TRBJ2-7 | TRBV6-5 | ASSSVAGVVVEQY
TRBJ1-6 | TRBV7-2 | ASKDRDRNYSPLH
TRBJ1-5 | TRBV5-4 | ASSSDRNQPQH
TRBJ1-2 | TRBV4-2 | ASSPDRNYGYT
TRBJ1-1 | TRBV29-1 | SVPGQGYTEAF
TRBJ2-2 | TRBV7-6 | ASSSVTGGDTGELF
TRBJ1-3 | TRBV19 | ASSVGQGASTGNTIY
TRBJ2-3 | TRBV5-1 | ASSPGTSGRTDTQY
TRBJ1-1 | TRBV13 | ASSRAGGATEAF
TRBJ2-7 | TRBV10-3 | AISDVTDYEQY
TRBJ2-3 | TRBV10-3 | AISDTLTGGGSDTQY
TRBJ1-5 | TRBV7-8 | ASSLGGPGLSNQPQH
TRBJ2-1 | TRBV7-3 | ASSSQPQPLSGNYNEQF
TRBJ1-6 | TRBV9 | ASSVMGADNSPLH
TRBJ1-1 | TRBV10-3 | ATGIASNRGTAF
TRBJ1-1 | TRBV5-4 | ASSLAGRTEAF
TRBJ2-3 | TRBV5-1 | ASSLEGQPARDTQY
TRBJ2-7 | TRBV24-1 | ATSDSGLAVEQY
TRBJ1-4 | TRBV5-1 | ASRTDRNEKLF
TRBJ2-5 | TRBV5-1 | ASSPGRASQETQY
TRBJ1-1 | TRBV30 | AWGQGTARKAF
TRBJ2-3 | TRBV14 | ASSQVPLTDTQY
TRBJ2-5 | TRBV27 | ASLHKDREKIQETQY
TRBJ2-6 | TRBV5-1 | ASSSGDRVSGANVLT
TRBJ1-6 | TRBV10-3 | AISERQGASPLH
TRBJ2-1 | TRBV7-3 | ASSLRPSGSSYNEQF
TRBJ1-2 | TRBV30 | AWKGQGARGGYT
TRBJ2-7 | TRBV3-1/TRBV3-2 | ASSQDKYEQY
TRBJ2-2 | TRBV7-9 | ASRRPGGPGAGELF
TRBJ2-3 | TRBV6-2/TRBV6-3 | ASSLRTRRVSDTQY
TRBJ1-5 | TRBV6-2/TRBV6-3 | ASSRGRTDQPQH
TRBJ2-7 | TRBV10-3 | AIRRTGASYEQY
TRBJ1-2 | TRBV6-5 | ATADRDYGYT
TRBJ2-3 | TRBV6-5 | ASVQGGGADTQY
TRBJ2-2 | TRBV7-3 | ASGGSSGGELF
TRBJ2-1 | TRBV20-1 | SASRPSGRSPGNNEQF
TRBJ2-7 | TRBV18 | ASSPFTAQGGSGEQY
TRBJ2-5 | TRBV18 | ASSPGQQETQY
TRBJ1-4 | TRBV3-1/TRBV3-2 | ASSRPAASDEKLF